This T cell receptor (beta chain) originates from a study of PD-L1 blockade in urothelial cancer. For the study at large: T cell content in blood samples showed a median of 141,255.

Time point here: pretreatment peripheral blood. Each patient supplied 1 to 8 pretreatment and on-treatment samples. The assay was immunoSEQ multiplex PCR, and TCRdb's table has in-frame clones only and misses some. The sample has tens of thousands of clones, roughly 89% seen once; the top ten hold approximately 2%. The sequence came from a man in his 60s with urothelial cancer. This material consisted of PBMCs, taken around atezolizumab (anti-PD-L1) treatment.

CDR3 in amino acids: CASSTPGLAGQIMGFF. The CDR3 DNA follows: TGTGCCAGCAGCACCCCGGGACTAGCGGGACAAATTATGGGGTTCTTC. The chain carries TRBV5-4 and TRBJ2-1; 13 bases match TRBD2. V shed 4 bases, J shed 15 bases, and the junction held 16 bases outside the gene matches. Germline V gives CDR1 SGHNT, CDR2 YYREEE (reference sequence). The CDR3 extends over 16 amino acids.